These 24 T cell receptor beta chains were sequenced from one sample in a study of T cell clones after liver transplantation (dated by TCRdb to 2018 to 2020). Library creation used the immunoSEQ multiplex PCR assay. TCRdb's version of the immuneACCESS table is confined to in-frame rearrangements and falls short of the full clone set. An unresolved V gene accounts for under half of the shortfall where checked; the remainder is of unknown origin. This sample has under 35,000 clones in its table, and 90% to 95% of those were observed once. The top ten constitute roughly a quarter of the sample. The sample in question was CD8+ T cells from blood, obtained 12 months after liver transplant. The source of these receptors is a human patient who received a liver transplant. Some T cells present after a transplant may be cells of the graft donor.

The V call is TRBV28, the J call TRBJ2-7, with D possibly TRBD2 on 6 matching bases. Germline CDR1 MDHEN, CDR2 SYDVKM. The CDR3 sequence is 14 residues long. With 2 bases removed from V and 6 bases from J, the gap between germline ends came to 14 bases. The CDR3 protein is CASSLVTSRREQYF. CDR3 coding DNA: TGTGCCAGCAGTTTAGTGACTAGTCGTCGCGAGCAGTACTTC. The entire variable domain, with the rest obtained from reference TRBV28 and TRBJ2-7, is as follows: DVKVTQSSRYLVKRTGEKVFLECVQDMDHENMFWYRQDPGLGLRLIYFSYDVKMKEKGDIPEGYSVSREKKERFSLILESASTNQTSMYLCASSLVTSRREQYFGPGTRLTVT.

The chain is built from TRBV7-6 and TRBJ2-1; D call uncertain. CDR1 is SGHVS, CDR2 FNYEAQ, per germline. V was cut by 2 bases and J by 7 bases, with 9 bases left in between. CDR3 length: 13 amino acids. The CDR3, as DNA: TGTGCCAGCAGCTTACTAGACCGAAATGAGCAGTTCTTC. Translating gives CASSLLDRNEQFF.

This chain links TRBV6-5 with TRBJ1-2; 7 positions agree with TRBD1. Per the germline V gene, CDR1 is MNHEY and CDR2 is SVGAGI. V shed 5 bases and J 7 bases; nucleotides not matched to a gene: 7. This CDR3 is built from 13 residues. The CDR3 DNA follows: TGTGCCAGCAGTACAGTGGGACAGCCTGGCTACACCTTC. Residues: CASSTVGQPGYTF.

The rearrangement uses TRBV29-1 and TRBJ1-3, with D hard to call. Germline V gene data show CDR1 as SQVTM and CDR2 as ANQGSEA. The CDR3 consists of 12 residues. Trimming removed 4 bases at V and 4 bases at J, with 8 bases between. The CDR3: CSVADSGNTIYF. CDR3 sequence (DNA): TGCAGCGTTGCTGACTCCGGAAACACCATATATTTT.

The chain has TRBV21-1 and TRBJ2-6; no check of the table's D call, TRBD1, against the DNA was made. TRBV21-1 is a recognized pseudogene. The CDR3 loop spans 18 amino acids. This chain's CDR3 is CASSPRTAQNSGANVLTF. The CDR3, as DNA: TGTGCCAGCAGCCCCCGGACAGCACAAAACTCTGGGGCCAACGTCCTGACTTTC.

About this clone: The same CDR3 also results from other DNA sequences found in this sample. V is TRBV7-1 and J is TRBJ2-7; 7 bases match TRBD2. TRBV7-1 is an open reading frame, and its role is uncertain. The V gene end was trimmed by 5 bases and the J gene end by 1 base; junction bases not matched to a gene: 5. CDR3 length: 14 amino acids. The CDR3 DNA reads TGTGCCAGCAGCCCGCCTAGCGGATCCTACGAGCAGTACTTC. It is translated as CASSPPSGSYEQYF.

The V call is TRBV11-2, the J call TRBJ2-5, with a tentative D call TRBD1 (5 bases). V was cut by 0 bases and J by 0 bases, with 8 bases left in between. The CDR3 is made up of 15 amino acids. The germline V gene has CDR1 SGHAT and CDR2 FQNNGV. This chain's CDR3 is CASSLDSGYQETQYF. As DNA, the CDR3 is TGTGCCAGCAGCTTAGACTCAGGGTACCAAGAGACCCAGTACTTC.

This clone was found once. The chain combines TRBV5-5 with TRBJ2-1; D call uncertain. Germline V lookup: CDR1 SGHKS, CDR2 YYEKEE (reference sequence). V shed 0 bases and J shed 3 bases, with 10 bases lying between them. The CDR3 totals 15 residues. CDR3 in amino acids: CASSLDAAIYNEQFF. CDR3 sequence (DNA): TGTGCCAGCAGCTTGGACGCAGCAATCTACAATGAGCAGTTCTTC.

V gene TRBV7-9 combines with J gene TRBJ2-5; D gene ambiguous. This CDR3 spans 12 amino acids. CDR1 and CDR2 (germline): SEHNR, FQNEAQ (reference sequence). V was trimmed by 2 bases and J by 3 bases, leaving 4 bases between them. The CDR3 here is CASSLLEETQYF. In DNA, the CDR3 is TGTGCCAGCAGCTTACTGGAAGAGACCCAGTACTTC.

The rearrangement uses TRBV4-2 and TRBJ1-3; D remains unclear. The CDR3 is 19 residues long. The V and J ends lost 0 bases and 0 bases respectively, with 18 bases between them. Germline V lookup: CDR1 LGHNA, CDR2 YNFKEQ. The DNA of the CDR3 is TGTGCCAGCAGCCAAGAAGGCTTTGAGGACGCCCGCTCTGGAAACACCATATATTTT. Protein: CASSQEGFEDARSGNTIYF.

The V call is TRBV21-1, the J call TRBJ2-4; the DNA was not compared with TRBD1, the D call given in the table. TRBV21-1 is a pseudogene. The CDR3 length is 19 residues. In DNA, the CDR3 is TGTGCCAGCAGCAAAGTCACGGGACAGACGACTCTAGCCAAAAACATTCAGTACTTC. This sequence encodes CASSKVTGQTTLAKNIQYF.

V and J are TRBV27 and TRBJ2-5; TRBD1 is a possible D gene (7 bases). Germline CDR1 and CDR2: MNHEY and SMNVEV (reference sequence). CDR3 length equals 14 residues. V was clipped by 4 bases and J by 12 bases, with 21 bases between them. CDR3 residues: CASSYQGGQFHKYF. CDR3 sequence (DNA): TGTGCCAGCAGTTACCAGGGGGGACAGTTTCATAAGTACTTC.

The genes are TRBV27 and TRBJ2-5; D is perhaps TRBD1 (6 bases). Germline lookup yields CDR1 MNHEY and CDR2 SMNVEV (reference sequence). Trimming took 6 bases from V and 5 from J, leaving 13 bases between them. The CDR3 loop spans 13 amino acids. The CDR3 loop is CASRQGGGETQYF. The CDR3 DNA follows: TGTGCCAGCAGGCAAGGGGGTGGGGAGACCCAGTACTTC.

The chain couples TRBV11-3 to TRBJ2-7; weak D call: TRBD1 (6 bases). Germline V gene sequence: CDR1 SGHNT, CDR2 YENEEA. The V end was cut by 6 bases, the J end by 2 bases, with 17 bases between. The CDR3 contains 15 residues. CDR3 sequence reads: CASSFLRDTPYEQYF. Here the CDR3 DNA reads TGTGCCAGCAGTTTCCTCCGGGACACCCCCTACGAGCAGTACTTC.

The chain recombines TRBV19 with TRBJ1-5; 12 nucleotides line up with TRBD1. Per germline, CDR1 LNHDA and CDR2 SQIVND (reference sequence). CDR3 length equals 16 residues. V was pared by 5 bases and J by 4 bases, with 6 bases of the junction left unmatched. The CDR3, as DNA: TGTGCCAGTAGTCTAGGGGACAGGGGGCTTAATCAGCCCCAGCATTTT. As protein: CASSLGDRGLNQPQHF.

The chain couples TRBV5-4 to TRBJ2-3; tentatively, D is TRBD1 (6 bases). The ends were cut back, 6 bases at V and 1 base at J, with 18 bases in the middle. The V gene's germline CDR1 is SGHNT and CDR2 YYREEE (reference sequence). CDR3 length: 16 residues. This chain's CDR3 is CASNDMDSFRTDTQYF. The CDR3 nucleotides are TGTGCCAGCAACGACATGGACAGCTTCCGCACAGATACGCAGTATTTT.

This clone was seen only once. V gene TRBV5-1 combines with J gene TRBJ2-3, with 9 bases fitting TRBD2. The V gene's germline CDR1 is SGHRS and CDR2 YFSETQ. This CDR3 comprises 16 residues. V gave up 4 bases and J gave up 5 bases; unmatched junction bases: 11. The CDR3 bases are TGCGCCAGCAGCCCCGAAGGTAGCGGGAGTGTAGATACGCAGTATTTT. Translated, it gives CASSPEGSGSVDTQYF.

The chain has TRBV11-2 and TRBJ1-3; 9 nucleotides align to TRBD1. The CDR3 is 16 residues long. The V gene end was trimmed by 3 bases and the J gene end by 4 bases; junction bases not matched to a gene: 7. The V gene's germline CDR1 is SGHAT and CDR2 FQNNGV. The chain's CDR3 is CASSFHKGQGGNTIYF. CDR3 nucleotides: TGTGCCAGCAGCTTCCACAAAGGACAGGGGGGAAACACCATATATTTT. The full variable domain, rest sourced from reference TRBV11-2 and TRBJ1-3, is EAGVAQSPRYKIIEKRQSVAFWCNPISGHATLYWYQQILGQGPKLLIQFQNNGVVDDSQLPKDRFSAERLKGVDSTLKIQPAKLEDSAVYLCASSFHKGQGGNTIYFGEGSWLTVV.

This chain joins TRBV6-5 and TRBJ1-1, with D possibly matching TRBD1 (5 bases). The CDR3 runs to 13 residues. Germline V gene sequence: CDR1 MNHEY, CDR2 SVGAGI. Trimming removed 2 bases at V and 6 bases at J, with 10 bases between. DNA of the CDR3: TGTGCCAGCAGTTACGGGGGAGCCTCTGAAGCTTTCTTT. Protein sequence: CASSYGGASEAFF.

V and J are TRBV27 and TRBJ2-7; the match to TRBD1 covers 9 bases. CDR3 length: 14 amino acids. V shed 3 bases and J 3 bases; nucleotides not matched to a gene: 3. Germline V gene sequence: CDR1 MNHEY, CDR2 SMNVEV (reference sequence). CDR3 loop: CASSLHRGRYEQYF. The CDR3 DNA sequence: TGTGCCAGCAGTTTGCACAGGGGGCGCTACGAGCAGTACTTC.

The rearrangement uses TRBV6-5 and TRBJ1-1, with unresolved D. CDR1 is MNHEY and CDR2 is SVGAGI in the germline V gene. V was pared by 2 bases and J by 1 base, with 8 bases between. The CDR3 consists of 14 residues. DNA for the CDR3: TGTGCCAGCAGTTACACTCGAGCGAACACTGAAGCTTTCTTT. The encoded protein is CASSYTRANTEAFF.

The chain recombines TRBV19 with TRBJ2-5; D is tentatively TRBD1 or TRBD2 (5 bases each). The germline CDR1 and CDR2 sequences are LNHDA and SQIVND (reference sequence). V dropped 2 bases and J dropped 3 bases, with 7 bases sitting between them. The CDR3 is 13 residues long. The CDR3 coding sequence is TGTGCCAGTAGTATAATGGGGGAAGAGACCCAGTACTTC. It codes for CASSIMGEETQYF.

In this sample, this clone turned up once. The V call is TRBV28, the J call TRBJ2-2; D is unclear. Germline loops: CDR1 MDHEN, CDR2 SYDVKM. The CDR3 covers 12 residues. V was cut by 3 bases and J by 4 bases, with 3 bases left in between. The CDR3 DNA is TGTGCCAGCAGTTTTGGCACCGGGGAGCTGTTTTTT. Translating it yields CASSFGTGELFF.

This rearrangement joins TRBV7-2 to TRBJ2-7; D gene ambiguous. The V end lost 2 bases, the J end lost 3 bases, and 5 bases lay between the germline ends. The length of the CDR3 is 12 residues. Germline V gene data show CDR1 as SGHTA and CDR2 as FQGNSA. The CDR3 nucleotides are TGTGCCAGCAGCTTAATGGACTACGAGCAGTACTTC. The encoded protein is CASSLMDYEQYF.